A selection of T cell receptor beta chains follows, all from one sample in a study of T cells in localized non-small cell lung cancer. Libraries were prepared by immunoSEQ multiplex PCR; TCRdb keeps only in-frame clonotypes and omits some of them. Among roughly 70,000 clones listed, 80% to 90% were seen once. This specimen was peripheral blood, taken before any cancer treatment. These TCRs come from a male donor older than 55 with stage III squamous cell lung carcinoma. CDR3s leave out the opening cysteine and the closing phenylalanine or tryptophan. Fields, in order: CDR3 protein, V gene, J gene.

cdr3_aa: ASSPSGTGGYTQY; v_call: TRBV18; j_call: TRBJ2-3
cdr3_aa: ASSPLGQGNTEAF; v_call: TRBV28; j_call: TRBJ1-1
cdr3_aa: ASRVTGVTEAF; v_call: TRBV19; j_call: TRBJ1-1
cdr3_aa: ASSRLAGASGANVLT; v_call: TRBV7-2; j_call: TRBJ2-6
cdr3_aa: ASIYNRGPTEAF; v_call: TRBV2; j_call: TRBJ1-1
cdr3_aa: ASSLSAGKRINYGYT; v_call: TRBV27; j_call: TRBJ1-2
cdr3_aa: ASSLDELETDTQY; v_call: TRBV7-2; j_call: TRBJ2-3
cdr3_aa: ASSQVGREETQY; v_call: TRBV4-2; j_call: TRBJ2-5
cdr3_aa: ASSLSGGASYNEQF; v_call: TRBV7-2; j_call: TRBJ2-1
cdr3_aa: AWDRSFNEQF; v_call: TRBV30; j_call: TRBJ2-1
cdr3_aa: ASSPLRGVGDTQY; v_call: TRBV11-2; j_call: TRBJ2-3
cdr3_aa: ASSFGDRLYEQY; v_call: TRBV11-2; j_call: TRBJ2-7
cdr3_aa: ASSQEEGAGYNEQF; v_call: TRBV4-2; j_call: TRBJ2-1
cdr3_aa: ASSSDRGLGYT; v_call: TRBV28; j_call: TRBJ1-2
cdr3_aa: ASSPGLAGGTSTDTQY; v_call: TRBV9; j_call: TRBJ2-3
cdr3_aa: ASSQLWGLNTEAF; v_call: TRBV4-2; j_call: TRBJ1-1
cdr3_aa: ASSQSKGTGEDQPQH; v_call: TRBV23-1; j_call: TRBJ1-5
cdr3_aa: ASSSLPGGATGELF; v_call: TRBV11-3; j_call: TRBJ2-2
cdr3_aa: ATSQASQETQY; v_call: TRBV19; j_call: TRBJ2-5
cdr3_aa: AAGQGARETQY; v_call: TRBV10-3; j_call: TRBJ2-5
cdr3_aa: ASKRNRGLSNEKLF; v_call: TRBV2; j_call: TRBJ1-4
cdr3_aa: ASSLFAGAIYNEQF; v_call: TRBV28; j_call: TRBJ2-1
cdr3_aa: ASSETGGGYNEQF; v_call: TRBV6-1; j_call: TRBJ2-1
cdr3_aa: ASSETGHGKLF; v_call: TRBV5-1; j_call: TRBJ1-4
cdr3_aa: ASSLQGTNTEAF; v_call: TRBV5-1; j_call: TRBJ1-1
cdr3_aa: ASSLVSLSSYEQY; v_call: TRBV28; j_call: TRBJ2-7